These 28 T cell receptor beta chains share one sample of origin, sequenced in a study of regulatory T cells in long-lasting Graves disease (dated by TCRdb to the early 2020s). The library was built by means of multiplex PCR. Sequencing relied on an Illumina HiSeq 4000. TCR beta libraries were built with iRepertoire HTBI primers and Arm-PCR amplification of CDR3 regions. Using fastp trimming at Q25 and MiXCR clonotype assembly, TCRdb reanalyzed the public sequencing data and kept in-frame beta chains. Identical CDR3 proteins give one entry, which carries the most common genes and DNA. The table for this sample lists about 520,000 distinct CDR3 sequences; approximately 12% of them were counted only once. Jointly, the top ten make up roughly 8.2% of the sample. The label giving this sample's time point can be read as: newly diagnosed GD, antithyroid drugs for less than 3 months. For both TCR sequencing and RNA sequencing, RNA was extracted from PBMCs in TRIzol.

These same records also appear under a second study, on T cells in Graves' hyperthyroidism and ophthalmopathy.

Sample: peripheral blood mononuclear cells (PBMCs), taken at new diagnosis, from a patient treated with antithyroid drugs. These receptors all stem from a woman aged 25 to 45 with Graves disease. Donor details come from another sample of the same person, matched by shared clones.

The J gene is TRBJ2-7, the V gene TRBV30; perhaps TRBD1 as D (5 bases). The germline V and J ends were trimmed by 0 bases and 4 bases, with 13 bases remaining between them. This CDR3 spans 14 amino acids. Per the germline V gene, CDR1 is GTSNPN and CDR2 is SVGIG (reference sequence). The CDR3 reads CAWSVQAPPYEQYF. CDR3 DNA sequence: TGTGCCTGGAGTGTACAGGCCCCCCCTTACGAGCAGTACTTC.

Regarding this clonotype: A much larger clone differs by one base, so this may be a read error. V is TRBV7-2 and J is TRBJ2-7; D not resolved. The CDR3 contains 15 residues. Trimming pared 6 bases from V and 7 bases from J, leaving 22 bases between. Germline V gene lookup returns CDR1 SGHTA and CDR2 FQGNSA. The CDR3 protein is CASSKRTSSYNEQYF. In nucleotides, the CDR3 is TGTGCCAGCAGTAAGCGAACCAGCTCCTACAATGAGCAGTACTTC.

At least ten counts were recorded for this clonotype. J is TRBJ2-1 and V is TRBV5-4, with 7 bases that match TRBD1. Germline CDR1 is SGHNT and CDR2 is YYREEE (reference sequence). The CDR3 is made up of 15 amino acids. The J segment lost 8 bases and the V segment lost 5 bases, leaving 13 bases of the junction unmatched. CDR3 DNA: TGTGCCAGCAGGAGGGGGCGGAGACGTGCGGATGAGCAGTTCTTC. Protein sequence: CASRRGRRRADEQFF.

This clonotype was counted many times. The rearrangement links TRBV30 to TRBJ2-1; no definite D call. V dropped 1 base and J dropped 6 bases, with 7 bases sitting between them. The CDR3 extends over 12 amino acids. Per germline, CDR1 GTSNPN and CDR2 SVGIG (reference sequence). The CDR3 coding sequence is TGTGCCTGGAGTGAACACTTCAATGAGCAGTTCTTC. This encodes CAWSEHFNEQFF.

This clonotype was detected ten times or more. CDR3 nucleotide sequence: TGTGCCAGCAGCTCTTTATCCCCTCAAGTCCAACCCTACAATGAGCAGTTCTTC. Translated: CASSSLSPQVQPYNEQFF. The chain links TRBV7-8 to TRBJ2-1; no definite D call. Germline CDR1 reads SGHVS; CDR2 reads FQNEAQ. Trimming took 4 bases from V and 2 from J, leaving 21 bases between them. CDR3 length: 18 residues.

This clonotype has ten or more counts. This rearrangement joins TRBV12-3 or TRBV12-4 to TRBJ2-1, with TRBD1 matching 7 bases. Trimming at V came to 4 bases and at J to 6 bases, leaving 21 bases not matched to a gene. The CDR3 is 19 residues long. The DNA of the CDR3 is TGTGCCAGCAGTTACCCGGGACAGCGCACCCAAGGCCTAGGCAATGAGCAGTTCTTC. Its translation: CASSYPGQRTQGLGNEQFF.

V gene TRBV4-3 combines with J gene TRBJ2-7; D may be TRBD1 (5 bases). The CDR3 spans 14 residues. Germline values: CDR1 LGHNA, CDR2 YSLEER. Trimming stripped 0 bases from V and 6 bases from J, with 12 bases between. The chain's CDR3 is CASSQDQYGAEQYF. The DNA for the CDR3 is TGCGCCAGCAGCCAAGATCAGTATGGGGCCGAGCAGTACTTC.

This clonotype was picked up many times. The chain couples TRBV4-1 to TRBJ1-4; D unresolved. The length of the CDR3 is 15 residues. Germline CDR1 reads MGHRA; CDR2 reads YSYEKL. The V end lost 8 bases, the J end lost 5 bases, and 18 bases lay between the germline ends. The CDR3 here is CASGPGSLKNEKLFF. The CDR3 DNA reads TGCGCCAGCGGCCCCGGGAGCCTTAAAAATGAAAAACTGTTTTTT.

This clonotype was counted many times. This rearrangement joins TRBV2 to TRBJ2-1, with no clear D. Trimming took 5 bases from V and 4 from J, leaving 21 bases between them. The CDR3 contains 17 residues. The V gene's germline CDR1 is SNHLY and CDR2 FYNNEI. The CDR3 nucleotides are TGTGCCAGCAGTTCCTCTCTTCACTCGCCCCGGTACAATGAGCAGTTCTTC. This codes for CASSSSLHSPRYNEQFF.

This clonotype has ten or more counts. The chain has TRBV5-1 and TRBJ1-4; 9 bases are shared with TRBD1. The CDR3 is made up of 17 amino acids. The germline V gene has CDR1 SGHRS and CDR2 YFSETQ. With 4 bases clipped from V and 6 bases from J, the junction kept 13 bases outside the gene matches. CDR3 loop: CASSPNPTGGGDEKLFF. The CDR3 DNA reads as TGCGCCAGCAGCCCAAACCCCACAGGGGGCGGCGATGAAAAACTGTTTTTT.

This clonotype was seen at least ten times. The rearrangement joins TRBV30 to TRBJ2-2; D is ambiguous. V shed 0 bases and J shed 6 bases, with 8 bases lying between them. This CDR3 is 13 amino acids long. Germline CDR1 reads GTSNPN; CDR2 reads SVGIG (reference sequence). CDR3 nucleotide sequence: TGTGCCTGGAGTGTAGTACGGGCCGGGGAGCTGTTTTTT. Translation: CAWSVVRAGELFF.

This clonotype came up many times. This chain uses TRBV18 with TRBJ1-4; a weak D match, TRBD1 (5 bases). The germline V gene has CDR1 KGHSH and CDR2 LQKENI. CDR3 size: 12 residues. V lost 3 bases and J 10 bases, leaving 9 bases between the germline ends. In DNA form, the CDR3 reads TGTGCCAGCTCACCGCAGGGTGGAAAACTGTTTTTT. It is translated as CASSPQGGKLFF.

This clonotype was observed a handful of times. This sequence joins TRBV5-1 and TRBJ2-5, with TRBD1 matching 8 bases. V lost 2 bases and J lost 4; bases outside the gene matches: 4. The CDR3 contains 14 residues. Germline CDR1 SGHRS, CDR2 YFSETQ. The CDR3 region has the DNA TGCGCCAGCAGCTTAACAGGGGGAGCAGAGACCCAGTACTTC. Its protein product is CASSLTGGAETQYF.

The J gene is TRBJ1-2, the V gene TRBV2; a possible D gene is TRBD1 (6 bases). The germline V gene has CDR1 SNHLY and CDR2 FYNNEI. The V and J ends lost 4 bases and 5 bases respectively, with 14 bases between them. The CDR3 consists of 14 residues. The CDR3 DNA reads TGTGCCAGCAGTGGCGAGGCACAGGGATATGGCTACACCTTC. Translation gives CASSGEAQGYGYTF.

Ten or more counts support this clonotype. V is TRBV6-1 and J is TRBJ1-3; maybe TRBD1 (6 bases). Trimming removed 5 bases at V and 0 bases at J, with 11 bases between. There are 15 residues in the CDR3. The germline gives CDR1 MNHNS, CDR2 SASEGT. CDR3 in DNA: TGTGCCAGCAGTCCCGACAGGCACTCTGGAAACACCATATATTTT. Residues: CASSPDRHSGNTIYF.

This clonotype was seen ten or more times. The chain combines TRBV7-2 with TRBJ1-4; the match to TRBD1 covers 8 bases. This CDR3 region has 14 residues. Germline-derived CDR1 and CDR2 are SGHTA and FQGNSA. With V trimmed by 3 bases and J by 8 bases, 5 bases remained unmatched. The CDR3 loop reads CASSFDRGGEKLFF. The CDR3 DNA follows: TGTGCCAGCAGCTTCGACAGGGGTGGAGAAAAACTGTTTTTT.

As for this clonotype: A read error may explain this, as a much larger clone is one base away. CDR3 in DNA: TGCGCCAGCAGCCAAGGTGGGGCCTCTGGGACCAACGTCCTGACTTTC. Protein product: CASSQGGASGTNVLTF. The chain couples TRBV4-3 to TRBJ2-6; the D gene is possibly TRBD1 (5 bases). CDR3 length: 16 amino acids. Germline V CDR1 and CDR2: LGHNA, YSLEER.

This chain links TRBV11-2 with TRBJ2-3; D may be TRBD1 (5 bases). This CDR3 spans 18 amino acids. V lost 0 bases, J lost 6 bases, and 22 bases lay in between. Germline V gene lookup returns CDR1 SGHAT and CDR2 FQNNGV. The CDR3, as DNA: TGTGCCAGCAGCTTAGAAGTATTTGGGTTAAGGGGATCGGATACGCAGTATTTT. This codes for CASSLEVFGLRGSDTQYF.

The chain carries TRBV2 and TRBJ1-1, with D tentatively TRBD1 (5 bases). The germline gives CDR1 SNHLY, CDR2 FYNNEI. CDR3 length: 16 residues. V was trimmed by 3 bases and J by 2 bases, leaving 16 bases between them. CDR3 in DNA: TGTGCCAGCAGTGAGGAGGGCGGACACTTTAACACTGAAGCTTTCTTT. Residues: CASSEEGGHFNTEAFF.

This clonotype was counted between two and nine times. The rearrangement links TRBV29-1 to TRBJ2-1, with 12 nucleotides matching TRBD2. In germline, CDR1 is SQVTM, CDR2 ANQGSEA. This CDR3 has 19 amino acids. With V trimmed by 7 bases and J by 5 bases, 21 bases remained unmatched. The CDR3 nucleotides read TGCAGCGCTCCGCGACTAGCGGGAGTTACTACTACTTATGACAATGAGCAGTTCTTC. Translated: CSAPRLAGVTTTYDNEQFF.

Points on this clonotype: A read error is likely, as this CDR3 ends without the conserved phenylalanine or tryptophan. The chain is built from TRBV18 and TRBJ2-1; D is ambiguous. V was cut by 0 bases and J by 2 bases, with 11 bases left in between. The germline gives CDR1 KGHSH, CDR2 LQKENI. CDR3 length equals 16 residues. In nucleotides, the CDR3 is TGTGCCAGCTCACCACCATCAGGTATAACCTACAATGAGCAGTTCCTC. Translating gives CASSPPSGITYNEQFL.

The sample holds many counts of this clonotype. The V gene is TRBV7-9, the J gene TRBJ1-4, with D uncertain. This CDR3 is built from 15 residues. V dropped 5 bases and J dropped 5 bases, with 15 bases sitting between them. Germline V gene sequence: CDR1 SEHNR, CDR2 FQNEAQ (reference sequence). CDR3 sequence reads: CASSIQIGKNEKLFF. The CDR3 DNA sequence: TGTGCCAGCAGCATTCAAATCGGGAAGAATGAAAAACTGTTTTTT.

This clonotype was recorded many times. The gene calls are TRBV7-2 and TRBJ2-3, with 7 bases fitting TRBD1. This CDR3 has 18 amino acids. With 0 bases clipped from V and 4 bases from J, the junction kept 13 bases outside the gene matches. Looked up from germline, CDR1 is SGHTA and CDR2 is FQGNSA. Here the CDR3 reads CASSLAPLKGGLADTQYF. As DNA, the CDR3 is TGTGCCAGCAGCTTAGCGCCTTTAAAAGGGGGCTTGGCAGATACGCAGTATTTT.

The table lists this clonotype with many counts. The V gene is TRBV29-1, the J gene TRBJ2-2; D could derive from TRBD1 or TRBD2 (7 bases each). This CDR3 region has 15 residues. V dropped 4 bases and J dropped 3 bases, with 15 bases sitting between them. Germline CDR1 is SQVTM and CDR2 is ANQGSEA. The chain's CDR3 is CSVGREGADTGELFF. CDR3 DNA sequence: TGCAGCGTTGGAAGGGAGGGGGCGGACACCGGGGAGCTGTTTTTT.

Details on this clonotype: This may be a read error, as it is one base from a much larger clone. The chain is built from TRBV4-1 and TRBJ1-2, with D unclear. Trimming took 1 base from V and 7 from J, leaving 13 bases between them. This CDR3 has 14 residues. Germline CDR1 and CDR2: MGHRA and YSYEKL. The CDR3 loop reads CASSQVPAGCGYTF. Here the CDR3 DNA reads TGCGCCAGCAGCCAAGTCCCGGCGGGGTGTGGCTACACCTTC.

This clonotype was seen at least ten times. The chain is built from TRBV7-8 and TRBJ2-7; D is unresolved. CDR3 length: 12 residues. CDR1 SGHVS and CDR2 FQNEAQ come from the germline V gene. V shed 3 bases and J shed 3 bases, with 6 bases lying between them. The CDR3 loop is CASSFILYEQYF. DNA of the CDR3: TGTGCCAGCAGCTTTATCCTCTACGAGCAGTACTTC.

This clonotype was picked up many times. The chain is built from TRBV13 and TRBJ1-5; D is unclear. Per the germline V gene, CDR1 is PRHDT and CDR2 is FYEKMQ (reference sequence). V was trimmed by 4 bases and J by 5 bases, leaving 9 bases between them. The CDR3 sequence is 13 residues long. The chain's CDR3 is CASSWGLHQPQHF. CDR3 DNA: TGTGCCAGCAGCTGGGGTCTCCATCAGCCCCAGCATTTT. Full variable domain (outside the CDR3, taken from reference TRBV13 and TRBJ1-5): AAGVIQSPRHLIKEKRETATLKCYPIPRHDTVYWYQQGPGQDPQFLISFYEKMQSDKGSIPDRFSAQQFSDYHSELNMSSLELGDSALYFCASSWGLHQPQHFGDGTRLSIL.

This clonotype was observed at least ten times. J is TRBJ2-7 and V is TRBV7-9; the D is unclear. Trimming stripped 4 bases from V and 4 bases from J, with 11 bases between. The CDR3 spans 13 residues. Looked up from germline, CDR1 is SEHNR and CDR2 is FQNEAQ (reference sequence). The CDR3 bases are TGTGCCAGCAGCTCACCTCGTGTATACGAGCAGTACTTC. The encoded protein is CASSSPRVYEQYF.